Listed below are T cell receptor beta chains from one sample, sequenced in a study of blood T cells in healthy people across ages. A single record per CDR3 protein comes from TCRdb applying MiXCR to the 5' RACE reads. Here the sample spans about 640,000 distinct CDR3 sequences, 58% being singletons. The specimen was blood. The source of these receptors is a man between 60 and 75 years old in good health. Both conserved end residues are part of each CDR3. A D gene is named only where the DNA matches it firmly. Clone size is not always given. Where it is, it says once, few, many or a class for expanded clones.

len: 15
v_gene: TRBV20-1
abundance: NA
d_gene: TRBD2
j_gene: TRBJ2-1
CDR3nt: TGCAGTGCCGCGGGACTAGCGGGGGGGTTCAATGAGCAGTTCTTC
CDR3aa: CSAAGLAGGFNEQFF

len: 15
v_gene: TRBV4-2
abundance: NA
d_gene: NA
j_gene: TRBJ2-3
CDR3nt: TGTGCCAGCAGCCAAGAGGGCGGGGGCACAGATACGCAGTATTTT
CDR3aa: CASSQEGGGTDTQYF

len: 15
v_gene: TRBV11-2
abundance: NA
d_gene: NA
j_gene: TRBJ2-3
CDR3nt: TGTGCCAGCAGCTTAATGGGAAGGGATCCAGATACGCAGTATTTT
CDR3aa: CASSLMGRDPDTQYF

len: 14
v_gene: TRBV27
abundance: NA
d_gene: NA
j_gene: TRBJ2-5
CDR3nt: TGTGCCAGCAGTCCCTTCCCGGGCATGGAGACCCAGTACTTC
CDR3aa: CASSPFPGMETQYF

len: 14
v_gene: TRBV29-1
abundance: NA
d_gene: NA
j_gene: TRBJ1-1
CDR3nt: TGCAGCGTTGAAGATCGTAGGCGCGGGGTGCGAGCTTTCTTT
CDR3aa: CSVEDRRRGVRAFF

len: 15
v_gene: TRBV7-7
abundance: NA
d_gene: NA
j_gene: TRBJ2-5
CDR3nt: TGTGCCAGCAGCTCCCGGACCGGGGATAGGGAGACCCAGTACTTC
CDR3aa: CASSSRTGDRETQYF

len: 14
v_gene: TRBV24-1
abundance: NA
d_gene: NA
j_gene: TRBJ2-5
CDR3nt: TGTGCCACCAGTGATGCAGGGCTTGAAGAGACCCAGTACTTC
CDR3aa: CATSDAGLEETQYF

len: 14
v_gene: TRBV29-1
abundance: NA
d_gene: NA
j_gene: TRBJ2-1
CDR3nt: TGCAGCGCCTTTCCGGGGAGCTCCTACAATGAGCAGTTCTTC
CDR3aa: CSAFPGSSYNEQFF

len: 16
v_gene: TRBV9
abundance: NA
d_gene: TRBD1
j_gene: TRBJ2-5
CDR3nt: TGTGCCAGCAGCGTAGTGGGAAAAGGGGGCGCGGAGACCCAGTACTTC
CDR3aa: CASSVVGKGGAETQYF

len: 15
v_gene: TRBV20-1
abundance: NA
d_gene: NA
j_gene: TRBJ2-3
CDR3nt: TGCAGTGCTCAACCCGGACTTATAAGCACAGATACGCAGTATTTT
CDR3aa: CSAQPGLISTDTQYF

len: 13
v_gene: TRBV5-1
abundance: few
d_gene: NA
j_gene: TRBJ2-4
CDR3nt: TGCGCCAGCAGCTTGGGGGATGGCGGCATTCAGTACTTC
CDR3aa: CASSLGDGGIQYF

len: 14
v_gene: TRBV18
abundance: NA
d_gene: NA
j_gene: TRBJ2-5
CDR3nt: TGTGCCAGCTCACCCGGGATTGGGGAAGAGACCCAGTACTTC
CDR3aa: CASSPGIGEETQYF

len: 13
v_gene: TRBV7-2
abundance: NA
d_gene: NA
j_gene: TRBJ1-4
CDR3nt: TGTGCCAGCAGCCCTCGACGGGGTGAAAAACTGTTTTTT
CDR3aa: CASSPRRGEKLFF

len: 15
v_gene: TRBV7-2
abundance: many
d_gene: NA
j_gene: TRBJ2-1
CDR3nt: TGTGCCAGCAGCTTAGCGGGGGGCACCTACAATGAGCAGTTCTTC
CDR3aa: CASSLAGGTYNEQFF

len: 15
v_gene: TRBV11-3
abundance: NA
d_gene: TRBD2
j_gene: TRBJ2-7
CDR3nt: TGTGCCAGCAGCCGCCCCACGACTAGCCCACACGAGCAGTACTTC
CDR3aa: CASSRPTTSPHEQYF

len: 16
v_gene: TRBV5-1
abundance: NA
d_gene: NA
j_gene: TRBJ2-1
CDR3nt: TGCGCCAGCAGCTTGGAGGGACGAGCGGGTTACAATGAGCAGTTCTTC
CDR3aa: CASSLEGRAGYNEQFF

len: 15
v_gene: TRBV10-3
abundance: NA
d_gene: TRBD2
j_gene: TRBJ2-1
CDR3nt: TGTACCATCGGCCTAGCGGGGGGGCCGGCGGATGAGCAGTTCTTC
CDR3aa: CTIGLAGGPADEQFF

len: 14
v_gene: TRBV29-1
abundance: NA
d_gene: NA
j_gene: TRBJ2-6
CDR3nt: TGCAGCGTTGTACAGGCTGTTGGGGCCAACGTCCTGACTTTC
CDR3aa: CSVVQAVGANVLTF

len: 14
v_gene: TRBV2
abundance: NA
d_gene: NA
j_gene: TRBJ2-4
CDR3nt: TGTGCCAGCACACAGGGAAGGGCCAAAAACATTCAGTACTTC
CDR3aa: CASTQGRAKNIQYF

len: 13
v_gene: TRBV20-1
abundance: NA
d_gene: NA
j_gene: TRBJ1-2
CDR3nt: TGCAGTGTGACAGAGGGTTATCACTATGGCTACACCTTC
CDR3aa: CSVTEGYHYGYTF

len: 13
v_gene: TRBV7-2
abundance: NA
d_gene: NA
j_gene: TRBJ2-3
CDR3nt: TGTGCCAGCAGCAGTGACCCTCGGGGTACGCAGTATTTT
CDR3aa: CASSSDPRGTQYF

len: 14
v_gene: TRBV6-2/TRBV6-3
abundance: few
d_gene: TRBD1
j_gene: TRBJ2-7
CDR3nt: TGTGCCAGCAGTTTCGGACAGGGCTTCTACGAGCAGTACTTC
CDR3aa: CASSFGQGFYEQYF

len: 15
v_gene: TRBV27
abundance: NA
d_gene: NA
j_gene: TRBJ2-4
CDR3nt: TGTGCCAGCTCTCGGGGTCCGGGACGAAAAAACATTCAGTACTTC
CDR3aa: CASSRGPGRKNIQYF

len: 12
v_gene: TRBV28
abundance: NA
d_gene: NA
j_gene: TRBJ2-1
CDR3nt: TGTGCCAGCAGTTCTATGGCCTATGAGCAGTTCTTC
CDR3aa: CASSSMAYEQFF